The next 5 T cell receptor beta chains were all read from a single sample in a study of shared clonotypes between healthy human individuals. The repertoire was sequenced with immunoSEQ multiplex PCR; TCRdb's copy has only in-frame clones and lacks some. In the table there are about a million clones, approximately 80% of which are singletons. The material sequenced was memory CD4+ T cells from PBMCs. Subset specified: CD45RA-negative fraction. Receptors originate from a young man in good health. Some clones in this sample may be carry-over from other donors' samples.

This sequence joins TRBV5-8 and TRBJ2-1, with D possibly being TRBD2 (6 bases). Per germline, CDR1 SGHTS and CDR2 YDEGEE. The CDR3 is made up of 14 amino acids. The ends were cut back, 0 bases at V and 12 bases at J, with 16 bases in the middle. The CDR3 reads CASSLGGTVRGQFF. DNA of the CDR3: TGTGCCAGCAGCTTGGGCGGGACGGTGAGAGGGCAGTTCTTC.

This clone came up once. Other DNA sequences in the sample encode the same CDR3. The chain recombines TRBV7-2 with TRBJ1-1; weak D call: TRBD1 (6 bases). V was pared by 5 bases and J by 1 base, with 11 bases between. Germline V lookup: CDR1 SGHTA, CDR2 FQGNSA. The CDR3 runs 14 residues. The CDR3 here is CASSLGGWNTEAFF. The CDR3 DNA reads TGTGCCAGCAGCCTAGGGGGATGGAACACTGAAGCTTTCTTT.

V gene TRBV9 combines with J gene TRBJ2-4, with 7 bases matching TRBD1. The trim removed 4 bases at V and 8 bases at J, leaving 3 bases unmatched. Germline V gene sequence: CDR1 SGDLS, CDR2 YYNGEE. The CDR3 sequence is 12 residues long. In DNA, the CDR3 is TGTGCCAGCAGCCCGCAGGGGGACATTCAGTACTTC. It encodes CASSPQGDIQYF.

DNA of the CDR3: TGCGCCAGCAGCTCATTTACTAACTATGGCTACACCTTC. Its translation is CASSSFTNYGYTF. The genes are TRBV4-1 and TRBJ1-2; no reliable D call. Germline V gene data show CDR1 as MGHRA and CDR2 as YSYEKL. Trimming shortened V by 5 bases and J by 0 bases, and 7 bases separated the two germline ends. The CDR3 loop spans 13 amino acids.

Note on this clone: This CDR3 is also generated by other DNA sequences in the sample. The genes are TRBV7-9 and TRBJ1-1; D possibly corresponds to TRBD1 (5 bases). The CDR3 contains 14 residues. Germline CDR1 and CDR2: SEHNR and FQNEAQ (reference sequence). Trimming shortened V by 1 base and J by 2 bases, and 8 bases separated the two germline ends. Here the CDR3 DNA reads TGTGCCAGCAGCTTAGGGGGGGTAAACACTGAAGCTTTCTTT. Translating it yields CASSLGGVNTEAFF.